These 4 T cell receptor beta chains share one sample of origin, sequenced in a study of shared clonotypes between healthy human individuals. The assay was immunoSEQ multiplex PCR, and TCRdb's table has in-frame clones only and misses some. The table has around 2.1 million clones, more than 90% seen once. Sequenced sample: naive CD4+ T cells sorted from blood. Stated subset: CD45RA+ positively selected. These receptors came from a man aged 18 to 29 in good health.

This chain links TRBV4-1 with TRBJ2-7; 8 nucleotides align to TRBD1. The V gene end was trimmed by 0 bases and the J gene end by 5 bases; junction bases not matched to a gene: 15. This CDR3 has 18 residues. The germline gives CDR1 MGHRA, CDR2 YSYEKL. CDR3 coding DNA: TGCGCCAGCAGCCAAGAGCGAAGCCCGGGGGACAGGCGGGACGAGCAGTACTTC. This encodes CASSQERSPGDRRDEQYF.

CDR3 in amino acids: CAIRTGQGGETQYF. The CDR3 DNA reads as TGTGCCATCAGGACGGGACAGGGCGGGGAGACCCAGTACTTC. The J gene is TRBJ2-5, the V gene TRBV10-3; 9 positions agree with TRBD1. The CDR3 length is 14 residues. J gave up 5 bases and V 6 bases, and 7 bases lay outside the gene matches. Germline values: CDR1 ENHRY, CDR2 SYGVKD.

The rearrangement uses TRBV7-6 and TRBJ2-2; D remains ambiguous. Trimming removed 1 base from V and 4 bases from J, with 4 bases in between. Germline CDR1 is SGHVS and CDR2 is FNYEAQ. This CDR3 comprises 13 residues. CDR3 amino acids: CASSLGSTGELFF. The CDR3 DNA sequence: TGTGCCAGCAGCTTAGGTTCCACCGGGGAGCTGTTTTTT.

This chain uses TRBV19 with TRBJ2-7; 8 bases line up with TRBD2. CDR1 is LNHDA, CDR2 SQIVND, per germline (reference sequence). The V segment lost 3 bases and the J segment 3 bases; nucleotides outside the gene matches: 10. The CDR3 has 16 amino acids. Here the CDR3 DNA reads TGTGCCAGTAGTATCGATGGGACTAGGTTCCTCTACGAGCAGTACTTC. This sequence encodes CASSIDGTRFLYEQYF.